The 29 T cell receptor beta chains reported below all come from one sample, sequenced in a study of shared T cell receptors in the human thymus. Assay: immunoSEQ multiplex PCR; the TCRdb copy retains only in-frame clones and omits some. The data contain about 500,000 clones, around three quarters of them singletons. The sample was also linked to a second study, of human thymus T cells.

Sequences were obtained from thymocytes. These receptors were taken from a boy younger than two with a congenital heart defect.

This clone was found a few times. The J gene is TRBJ2-3, the V gene TRBV15; 11 positions agree with TRBD2. V shed 3 bases and J 0 bases; nucleotides not matched to a gene: 8. The CDR3 runs to 18 residues. CDR1 LNHNV and CDR2 YYDKDF come from the germline V gene (reference sequence). In DNA, the CDR3 is TGTGCCACCAGCAGTACCGGGACTAGCGGACCTAGCACAGATACGCAGTATTTT. Encoded protein: CATSSTGTSGPSTDTQYF.

The chain has TRBV4-1 and TRBJ1-1; TRBD1 agrees at 8 bases. Germline CDR1 reads MGHRA; CDR2 reads YSYEKL. J gave up 0 bases and V 4 bases, and 4 bases lay outside the gene matches. This CDR3 contains 15 residues. CDR3 coding DNA: TGCGCCAGCAGCCGAGGGGACAGGATGAACACTGAAGCTTTCTTT. Its protein is CASSRGDRMNTEAFF.

This clone was counted between two and nine times. The J gene is TRBJ1-4, the V gene TRBV6-1; TRBD1 matches 8 bases. Germline V gene lookup returns CDR1 MNHNS and CDR2 SASEGT. Trimming took 1 base from V and 4 from J; bases not matched to a gene: 8. The CDR3 is 17 amino acids. Here the CDR3 reads CASSEVVGGTGNEKLFF. In DNA form, the CDR3 reads TGTGCCAGCAGTGAAGTGGTGGGAGGGACAGGTAATGAAAAACTGTTTTTT.

V usage is TRBV5-1 and J usage is TRBJ2-1, with D possibly TRBD2 on 5 matching bases. The CDR3 sequence is 14 residues long. V gave up 1 base and J gave up 6 bases, with 11 bases separating them. Germline lookup yields CDR1 SGHRS and CDR2 YFSETQ. CDR3 DNA sequence: TGCGCCAGCAGCTTGTGGGCGGGCCGCAATGAGCAGTTCTTC. This sequence encodes CASSLWAGRNEQFF.

This clone was seen more than once but under ten times. This chain uses TRBV6-6 with TRBJ2-4; 8 positions match TRBD1. V shed 5 bases, J shed 7 bases, and the junction held 13 bases outside the gene matches. Germline CDR1 reads MNHNY; CDR2 reads SVGAGI (reference sequence). There are 16 residues in the CDR3. CDR3 DNA: TGTGCCAGCAGTACCCCTCAGGGGGCTTCGGGTAACATTCAGTACTTC. Protein: CASSTPQGASGNIQYF.

This clone was detected only once. The V gene is TRBV6-5, the J gene TRBJ2-7; 8 bases map to TRBD2. The CDR3 is 15 residues long. CDR1 and CDR2 (germline): MNHEY, SVGAGI. V trimming: 0 bases; J trimming: 4 bases; junction bases outside the gene matches: 5. The CDR3 DNA reads as TGTGCCAGCAGTTACTCGGTCGGGAGGGTTTACGAGCAGTACTTC. Translation gives CASSYSVGRVYEQYF.

The chain is built from TRBV10-2 and TRBJ1-5, with no clear D. CDR1 and CDR2 (germline): WSHSY, SAAADI. The CDR3 contains 13 residues. Trimming shortened V by 7 bases and J by 0 bases, and 7 bases separated the two germline ends. For the CDR3, the DNA is TGCGCCAGCAAAGAGGGTAGCAATCAGCCCCAGCATTTT. It yields the protein CASKEGSNQPQHF.

In its sample, this clone was seen a few times. CDR3 DNA: TGTGCCAGCAGCATTCCGACAGGGCCCGGCTACACCTTC. It specifies CASSIPTGPGYTF. This chain links TRBV5-5 with TRBJ1-2; TRBD1 agrees at 7 bases. The V and J ends lost 4 bases and 8 bases, in that order; junction bases with no gene match: 8. The CDR3 consists of 13 residues. Per the germline V gene, CDR1 is SGHKS and CDR2 is YYEKEE (reference sequence).

The CDR3 here is CASSLTLAPQETQYF. CDR3 nucleotides: TGTGCCAGCAGCCTTACCCTAGCTCCTCAAGAGACCCAGTACTTC. The V and J genes are TRBV9 and TRBJ2-5, with a weak D call TRBD2 (5 bases). CDR1 is SGDLS and CDR2 is YYNGEE in the germline V gene. The CDR3 runs to 15 residues. Trimming took off 4 bases at V and 2 bases at J, with 15 bases between the two ends.

The CDR3 region has the DNA TGTGCCAGCATCTCCAAACTAGCGGGAGTGGATACGCAGTATTTT. Protein product: CASISKLAGVDTQYF. V and J are TRBV11-2 and TRBJ2-3; 11 positions agree with TRBD2. This CDR3 has 15 residues. With 7 bases clipped from V and 6 bases from J, the junction kept 9 bases outside the gene matches. CDR1 and CDR2 (germline): SGHAT, FQNNGV.

The V call is TRBV12-5, the J call TRBJ2-3, with 9 bases matching TRBD1. Germline V lookup: CDR1 LGHNT, CDR2 FRNRAP. The CDR3 has 15 amino acids. The junction had 7 bases not matched to a gene; V was cut back by 5 bases and J by 4 bases. The CDR3 sequence is CASGTGTGYPDTQYF. CDR3 coding DNA: TGTGCTAGTGGTACTGGGACAGGGTACCCAGATACGCAGTATTTT.

This chain links TRBV19 with TRBJ2-1; TRBD2 matches at 10 bases. CDR3 length equals 17 residues. V shed 6 bases, J shed 8 bases, and the junction held 16 bases outside the gene matches. The germline CDR1 and CDR2 sequences are LNHDA and SQIVND (reference sequence). For the CDR3, the DNA is TGTGCCAGTAGCACCACCCTACCTAGCGGGAGTGTCTATGAGCAGTTCTTC. Amino acids: CASSTTLPSGSVYEQFF.

The chain is built from TRBV7-2 and TRBJ2-7, with TRBD2 as a possible D gene (6 bases). The CDR3 has 15 residues. Trimming pared 5 bases from V and 0 bases from J, leaving 14 bases between. Germline lookup yields CDR1 SGHTA and CDR2 FQGNSA. The CDR3 protein is CASSQNGGSSYEQYF. CDR3 DNA: TGTGCCAGCAGCCAAAACGGGGGTAGCTCCTACGAGCAGTACTTC.

The gene calls are TRBV12-5 and TRBJ2-2; 16 nucleotides align to TRBD2. V shed 7 bases and J 1 base; nucleotides not matched to a gene: 18. The CDR3 is made up of 22 amino acids. The germline V gene has CDR1 LGHNT and CDR2 FRNRAP. The chain's CDR3 is CASEPHSGLAGGPGVNTGELFF. DNA of the CDR3: TGTGCTAGTGAACCTCACTCGGGACTAGCGGGAGGGCCCGGGGTGAACACCGGGGAGCTGTTTTTT. Drawing the rest from reference TRBV12-5 and TRBJ2-2, the complete variable domain is DARVTQTPRHKVTEMGQEVTMRCQPILGHNTVFWYRQTMMQGLELLAYFRNRAPLDDSGMPKDRFSAEMPDATLATLKIQPSEPRDSAVYFCASEPHSGLAGGPGVNTGELFFGEGSRLTVL.

This clone was seen a few times. V is TRBV28 and J is TRBJ1-2; 8 positions match TRBD1. The CDR3 contains 18 residues. CDR1 is MDHEN, CDR2 SYDVKM, per germline. The V and J ends lost 4 bases and 8 bases, in that order; junction bases with no gene match: 21. CDR3 nucleotides: TGTGCCAGCAGTTCCTCCCCCGGGACAGGTCGCAACCTATACGGCTACACCTTC. Residues: CASSSSPGTGRNLYGYTF.

J is TRBJ2-4 and V is TRBV19; D is ambiguous. Germline CDR1 LNHDA, CDR2 SQIVND (reference sequence). The CDR3 is 13 amino acids. V lost 9 bases to trimming and J lost 4 bases, with 13 bases between them. CDR3 bases: TGTGCCAGCCGAGGAAGGTCAAAAAACATTCAGTACTTC. This codes for CASRGRSKNIQYF.

This clone was recorded only once. V is TRBV21-1 and J is TRBJ1-4. TRBV21-1 is a known pseudogene. The CDR3 sequence is 12 residues long. The CDR3 loop is CASTHRGGKLFF. CDR3 coding DNA: TGTGCCAGCACCCACCGGGGGGGAAAACTGTTTTTT.

The count of this clone is one. The chain combines TRBV9 with TRBJ1-2, with D maybe TRBD1 (5 bases). Germline V gives CDR1 SGDLS, CDR2 YYNGEE. V was pared by 4 bases and J by 8 bases, with 21 bases between. The CDR3 consists of 15 residues. CDR3 protein: CASSPSDSVFSGYTF. The CDR3 region has the DNA TGTGCCAGCAGCCCCTCCGACAGTGTGTTTTCGGGCTACACCTTC.

This clone was seen a handful of times. The chain recombines TRBV7-9 with TRBJ2-7; 11 positions match TRBD2. The germline V gene has CDR1 SEHNR and CDR2 FQNEAQ (reference sequence). V dropped 1 base and J dropped 4; count of bases not matched to a gene: 6. CDR3 size: 16 residues. The chain's CDR3 is CASSLDPGLAVYEQYF. The CDR3, as DNA: TGTGCCAGCAGCTTAGACCCGGGACTAGCGGTATACGAGCAGTACTTC.

The chain joins TRBV5-1 to TRBJ2-3; D may be TRBD2 (6 bases). CDR3 size: 16 residues. Germline V gene sequence: CDR1 SGHRS, CDR2 YFSETQ. Trimming cost V 4 bases and J 2 bases, with 17 bases left between them. Here the CDR3 reads CASSQVREGPTDTQYF. The CDR3, as DNA: TGCGCCAGCAGCCAGGTGCGGGAAGGTCCCACAGATACGCAGTATTTT.

The chain joins TRBV25-1 to TRBJ1-1, with D perhaps TRBD1 (6 bases). The V gene's germline CDR1 is MGHDK and CDR2 SYGVNS. The CDR3 runs to 18 residues. V was shortened by 0 bases and J by 1 base, with 18 bases between the two germline ends. The chain's CDR3 is CASSEYGGQGRENTEAFF. Here the CDR3 DNA reads TGTGCCAGCAGTGAATATGGGGGCCAGGGAAGGGAGAACACTGAAGCTTTCTTT. Full variable domain (rest looked up from reference TRBV25-1 and TRBJ1-1): EADIYQTPRYLVIGTGKKITLECSQTMGHDKMYWYQQDPGMELHLIHYSYGVNSTEKGDLSSESTVSRIRTEHFPLTLESARPSHTSQYLCASSEYGGQGRENTEAFFGQGTRLTVV.

This clone was recorded only once. The chain has TRBV9 and TRBJ1-2; possibly TRBD1 for D (6 bases). Germline loops: CDR1 SGDLS, CDR2 YYNGEE. The CDR3 runs to 13 residues. V lost 0 bases and J lost 7, with 10 bases in between. The CDR3 nucleotides are TGTGCCAGCAGCGTAGCACAGGGTACTGGCTACACCTTC. This gives the protein CASSVAQGTGYTF.

The gene calls are TRBV2 and TRBJ2-7, with D perhaps matching TRBD1 (6 bases). The V end lost 8 bases, the J end lost 2 bases, and 16 bases lay between the germline ends. The CDR3 is 14 residues long. The V gene's germline CDR1 is SNHLY and CDR2 FYNNEI. The CDR3 here is CASGSPGHTYEQYF. The CDR3 DNA reads TGTGCCAGCGGCTCCCCGGGACATACCTACGAGCAGTACTTC.

The gene calls are TRBV7-2 and TRBJ2-5; D is ambiguous. The germline V gene has CDR1 SGHTA and CDR2 FQGNSA. The CDR3 is 11 amino acids. V lost 3 bases to trimming and J lost 6 bases, with 5 bases between them. The chain's CDR3 is CASSFQKTQYF. The CDR3 DNA reads as TGTGCCAGCAGCTTTCAGAAGACCCAGTACTTC. The entire variable domain, with the rest obtained from reference TRBV7-2 and TRBJ2-5, is as follows: GAGVSQSPSNKVTEKGKDVELRCDPISGHTALYWYRQSLGQGLEFLIYFQGNSAPDKSGLPSDRFSAERTGGSVSTLTIQRTQQEDSAVYLCASSFQKTQYFGPGTRLLVL.

This clone was detected a few times. The gene calls are TRBV19 and TRBJ2-2; 12 bases line up with TRBD2. The CDR3 covers 19 residues. With 3 bases clipped from V and 1 base from J, the junction kept 9 bases outside the gene matches. The germline CDR1 and CDR2 sequences are LNHDA and SQIVND (reference sequence). The CDR3 DNA sequence: TGTGCCAGTAGTATCACCGGGCTAGCGGGAGGGCAGAACACCGGGGAGCTGTTTTTT. Amino acid sequence: CASSITGLAGGQNTGELFF.

The chain is built from TRBV11-2 and TRBJ2-7; 15 positions agree with TRBD2. The CDR3 runs 19 residues. CDR1 SGHAT and CDR2 FQNNGV come from the germline V gene. Germline trimming cut 3 bases from V and 7 bases from J; bases unmatched to any gene: 16. The CDR3 protein is CASSLPKEGLAGGLGEQYF. CDR3 DNA sequence: TGTGCCAGCAGCTTGCCTAAGGAGGGACTAGCGGGAGGATTGGGGGAGCAGTACTTC. The full variable domain, in which reference TRBV11-2 and TRBJ2-7 provide the parts outside the CDR3, is EAGVAQSPRYKIIEKRQSVAFWCNPISGHATLYWYQQILGQGPKLLIQFQNNGVVDDSQLPKDRFSAERLKGVDSTLKIQPAKLEDSAVYLCASSLPKEGLAGGLGEQYFGPGTRLTVT.

This clone came up once. The chain couples TRBV4-1 to TRBJ2-7; D unresolved. Trimming cost V 0 bases and J 6 bases, with 15 bases left between them. Per germline, CDR1 MGHRA and CDR2 YSYEKL. CDR3 length: 15 amino acids. The CDR3 loop reads CASSQDSGPGGEQYF. CDR3 bases: TGCGCCAGCAGCCAAGATTCTGGGCCTGGTGGCGAGCAGTACTTC.

CDR3 coding DNA: TGTGCCACCCAGAGCGGGACTAGCGGGTCTGACAATGAGCAGTTCTTC. It encodes CATQSGTSGSDNEQFF. V and J are TRBV5-5 and TRBJ2-1; TRBD2 matches 12 bases. The length of the CDR3 is 16 residues. Looked up from germline, CDR1 is SGHKS and CDR2 is YYEKEE (reference sequence). With 9 bases clipped from V and 5 bases from J, the junction kept 12 bases outside the gene matches.

This sequence joins TRBV27 and TRBJ2-7; 9 nucleotides agree with TRBD1. The germline CDR1 and CDR2 sequences are MNHEY and SMNVEV (reference sequence). This CDR3 is 15 amino acids long. The V gene end was trimmed by 7 bases and the J gene end by 2 bases; junction bases not matched to a gene: 9. CDR3 sequence reads: CASKVLGQGPYEQYF. Here the CDR3 DNA reads TGTGCCAGCAAGGTCTTGGGACAGGGACCCTACGAGCAGTACTTC.